The next 17 T cell receptor beta chains were all read from a single sample in a study of identical twins. TCRdb reprocessed the 5' RACE reads with MiXCR, giving one entry per CDR3 protein. Altogether nearly 650,000 distinct CDR3 sequences are present, 7.1% being singletons, with the ten largest covering approximately 1.5%. These same data were also listed under a study on yellow fever vaccine responses in identical twins.

The sequenced material came from PBMCs. Source of these receptors: a woman aged 18-29 years in good health.

This clonotype was counted a few times. The chain uses TRBV5-6 and TRBJ2-7; D is possibly TRBD1 or TRBD2 (5 bases each). The CDR3 runs to 14 residues. Germline V gene data show CDR1 as SGHDT and CDR2 as YYEEEE. V was cut by 5 bases and J by 4 bases, with 16 bases left in between. Here the CDR3 reads CASSTGTDIYEQYV. The CDR3 nucleotides read TGTGCCAGCAGTACCGGGACGGACATTTACGAGCAGTACGTC.

This rearrangement joins TRBV20-1 to TRBJ2-7; TRBD2 aligns across 8 bases. V trimming: 6 bases; J trimming: 0 bases; junction bases outside the gene matches: 7. From germline, CDR1 is DFQATT and CDR2 SNEGSKA (reference sequence). CDR3 length: 14 residues. This CDR3 is CSAWGLGGSYEQYF. The CDR3 DNA reads as TGCAGTGCGTGGGGACTAGGGGGCTCCTACGAGCAGTACTTC.

The chain joins TRBV20-1 to TRBJ2-5; TRBD1 aligns across 7 bases. The CDR3 extends over 17 amino acids. Trimming at V came to 0 bases and at J to 2 bases, leaving 12 bases not matched to a gene. Per germline, CDR1 DFQATT and CDR2 SNEGSKA (reference sequence). The CDR3 DNA reads TGCAGTGCTAGAGATTGGCGACAGGGCCCCCGACAAGAGACCCAGTACTTC. Amino acid sequence: CSARDWRQGPRQETQYF.

This clonotype was picked up a small number of times. V and J are TRBV20-1 and TRBJ2-7; D call uncertain. With 0 bases removed from V and 5 bases from J, the gap between germline ends came to 11 bases. The CDR3 is 13 amino acids. Per germline, CDR1 DFQATT and CDR2 SNEGSKA (reference sequence). The CDR3 bases are TGCAGTGCTAGAGATTTTACCCAGGACGAGCAGTACTTC. It encodes CSARDFTQDEQYF.

This clonotype was detected ten times or more. V gene TRBV6-1 combines with J gene TRBJ1-4; D is unresolved. The V end lost 1 base, the J end lost 3 bases, and 12 bases lay between the germline ends. The germline V gene has CDR1 MNHNS and CDR2 SASEGT. The length of the CDR3 is 16 residues. Here the CDR3 reads CASSEGSIGANEKLFF. In nucleotides, the CDR3 is TGTGCCAGCAGTGAAGGTTCGATTGGGGCTAATGAAAAACTGTTTTTT.

This clonotype has more than one count but fewer than ten. This chain uses TRBV20-1 with TRBJ2-3; 11 bases line up with TRBD2. Germline CDR1 and CDR2: DFQATT and SNEGSKA (reference sequence). Trimming took 0 bases from V and 0 from J; bases not matched to a gene: 8. There are 18 residues in the CDR3. CDR3: CSARDGLAGGTSTDTQYF. The CDR3 coding sequence is TGCAGTGCTAGAGATGGGCTAGCGGGGGGAACTAGCACAGATACGCAGTATTTT.

The chain joins TRBV3-1 to TRBJ2-5; 9 bases are shared with TRBD2. Germline CDR1 is LGHDT and CDR2 is YNNKEL (reference sequence). Trimming cost V 1 base and J 1 base; bases outside gene matches: 4. The CDR3 consists of 16 residues. CDR3 bases: TGTGCCAGCAGCCAAGTTGTGCGGGGGGGCCAAGAGACCCAGTACTTC. This codes for CASSQVVRGGQETQYF.

In nucleotides, the CDR3 is TGTGCCAGCAGTCCCCTGGGGAGGGGGATCGCTGAAGCTTTCTTT. Protein product: CASSPLGRGIAEAFF. The chain combines TRBV27 with TRBJ1-1; D perhaps matches TRBD1 (6 bases). Germline CDR1 reads MNHEY; CDR2 reads SMNVEV (reference sequence). This CDR3 comprises 15 residues. The V gene lost 5 bases and the J gene lost 6 bases, with 19 bases spanning the gap.

DNA for the CDR3: TGTGCCAGCAGCTTGTTGGGACAGGAGGGCTATGGCTACACCTTC. The encoded protein is CASSLLGQEGYGYTF. V is TRBV5-6 and J is TRBJ1-2, with TRBD1 matching 8 bases. The length of the CDR3 is 15 residues. Per germline, CDR1 SGHDT and CDR2 YYEEEE. V lost 1 base and J lost 4; bases outside the gene matches: 6. Together with reference TRBV5-6 and TRBJ1-2, the CDR3 gives the full variable domain: DAGVTQSPTHLIKTRGQQVTLRCSPKSGHDTVSWYQQALGQGPQFIFQYYEEEERQRGNFPDRFSGHQFPNYSSELNVNALLLGDSALYLCASSLLGQEGYGYTFGSGTRLTVV.

J is TRBJ2-2 and V is TRBV11-1; D perhaps matches TRBD1 (6 bases). This CDR3 spans 19 amino acids. CDR1 and CDR2 (germline): SGHAT, FQDESV (reference sequence). V lost 2 bases, J lost 0 bases, and 19 bases lay in between. Written as DNA, the CDR3 is TGTGCCAGCAGCTTAATCGTATCGATCAGGGGAGCGAACACCGGGGAGCTGTTTTTT. Protein product: CASSLIVSIRGANTGELFF.

This clonotype has a count of ten or more. This chain links TRBV12-3 or TRBV12-4 with TRBJ2-7, with D possibly being TRBD1 or TRBD2 (5 bases each). V was pared by 7 bases and J by 2 bases, with 15 bases between. There are 14 residues in the CDR3. The CDR3 loop is CASTPGTPPYEQYF. As DNA, the CDR3 is TGTGCCAGCACCCCCGGGACCCCTCCCTACGAGCAGTACTTC.

This clonotype has at least ten counts. The V and J genes are TRBV20-1 and TRBJ2-4; D is unclear. Trimming stripped 5 bases from V and 2 bases from J, with 13 bases between. This CDR3 has 14 amino acids. Germline lookup yields CDR1 DFQATT and CDR2 SNEGSKA (reference sequence). CDR3 bases: TGCAGTGCTGCCCCCGTTAGGTCCAAAAACATTCAGTACTTC. Translating gives CSAAPVRSKNIQYF.

This clonotype was detected a few times. The chain combines TRBV6-1 with TRBJ2-7; D might be TRBD2 (6 bases). There are 13 residues in the CDR3. Trimming left V 4 bases short and J 5 bases short, with 12 bases between. The germline V gene has CDR1 MNHNS and CDR2 SASEGT. CDR3 in DNA: TGTGCCAGCAGTGGGGGGGTTCCCCACGAGCAGTACGTC. This translates into CASSGGVPHEQYV.

This clonotype was detected many times. The chain combines TRBV3-1 with TRBJ2-1; 9 bases line up with TRBD2. V lost 2 bases and J lost 9; bases outside the gene matches: 5. CDR1 is LGHDT, CDR2 YNNKEL, per germline (reference sequence). The CDR3 length is 14 residues. The CDR3 DNA reads as TGTGCCAGCAGCCAACGCCTAGCGGGGAGTGAGCAGTTCTTC. It codes for CASSQRLAGSEQFF.

This clonotype was picked up a small number of times. The rearrangement joins TRBV5-5 to TRBJ2-1, with 11 nucleotides matching TRBD2. This CDR3 comprises 16 residues. From germline, CDR1 is SGHKS and CDR2 YYEKEE (reference sequence). The V and J ends lost 1 base and 4 bases, in that order; junction bases with no gene match: 4. CDR3 bases: TGTGCCAGCAGCTTGACCGGGACTAGCGGATACAATGAGCAGTTCTTC. It translates to CASSLTGTSGYNEQFF.

This chain uses TRBV20-1 with TRBJ2-5, with D maybe TRBD2 (7 bases). This CDR3 has 15 amino acids. V dropped 3 bases and J dropped 3 bases, with 17 bases sitting between them. The germline V gene has CDR1 DFQATT and CDR2 SNEGSKA (reference sequence). The CDR3 spells CSASGGPVGEETQYF. The CDR3 DNA sequence: TGCAGTGCTAGCGGGGGGCCCGTAGGGGAAGAGACCCAGTACTTC.

The chain uses TRBV29-1 and TRBJ1-1; TRBD1 is a possible D gene (6 bases). This CDR3 is 14 amino acids long. Germline V lookup: CDR1 SQVTM, CDR2 ANQGSEA. V lost 0 bases to trimming and J lost 0 bases, with 8 bases between them. The CDR3 region is CSVEDGQLNTEAFF. In nucleotides, the CDR3 is TGCAGCGTTGAAGATGGACAGCTGAACACTGAAGCTTTCTTT.